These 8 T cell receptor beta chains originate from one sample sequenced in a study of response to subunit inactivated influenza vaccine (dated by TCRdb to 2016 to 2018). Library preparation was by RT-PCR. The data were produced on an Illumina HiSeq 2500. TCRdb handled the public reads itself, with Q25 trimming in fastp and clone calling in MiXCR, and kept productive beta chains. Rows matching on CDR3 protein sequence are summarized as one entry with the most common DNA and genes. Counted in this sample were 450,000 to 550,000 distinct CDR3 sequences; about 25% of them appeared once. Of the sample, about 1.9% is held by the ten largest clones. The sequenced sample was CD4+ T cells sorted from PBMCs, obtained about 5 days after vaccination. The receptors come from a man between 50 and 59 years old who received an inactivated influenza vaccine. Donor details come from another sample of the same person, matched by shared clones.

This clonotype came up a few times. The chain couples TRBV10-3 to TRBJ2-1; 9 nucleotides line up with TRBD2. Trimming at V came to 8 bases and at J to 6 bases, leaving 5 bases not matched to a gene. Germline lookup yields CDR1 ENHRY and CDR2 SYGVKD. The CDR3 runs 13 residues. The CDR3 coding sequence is TGTGCCATCCTTCTAGCGGGGACCAATGAGCAGTTCTTC. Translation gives CAILLAGTNEQFF.

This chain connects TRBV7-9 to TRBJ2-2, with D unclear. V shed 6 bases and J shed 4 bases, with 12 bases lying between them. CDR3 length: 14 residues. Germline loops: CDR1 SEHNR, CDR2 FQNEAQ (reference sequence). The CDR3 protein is CASRAGFGTGELFF. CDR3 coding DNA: TGTGCCAGCAGGGCCGGGTTTGGCACCGGGGAGCTGTTTTTT.

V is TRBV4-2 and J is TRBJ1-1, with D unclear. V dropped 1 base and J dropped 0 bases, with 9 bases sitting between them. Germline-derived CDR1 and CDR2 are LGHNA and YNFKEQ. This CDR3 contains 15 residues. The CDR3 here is CASSQVRQVNTEAFF. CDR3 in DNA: TGTGCCAGCAGCCAAGTCAGACAAGTGAACACTGAAGCTTTCTTT.

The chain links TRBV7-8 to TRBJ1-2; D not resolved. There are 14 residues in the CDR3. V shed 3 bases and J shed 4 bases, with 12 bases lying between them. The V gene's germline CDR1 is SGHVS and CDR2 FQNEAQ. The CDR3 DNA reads TGTGCCAGCAGCTTCCTGACACCAACCTATGGCTACACCTTC. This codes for CASSFLTPTYGYTF.

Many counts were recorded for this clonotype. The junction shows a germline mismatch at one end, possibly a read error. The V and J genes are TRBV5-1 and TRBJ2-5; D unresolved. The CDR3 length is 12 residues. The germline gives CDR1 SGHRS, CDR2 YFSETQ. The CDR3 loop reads CASSLQGETQYF. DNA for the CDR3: TGTGCCAGCAGTTTACAAGGAGAGACCCAGTACTTC.

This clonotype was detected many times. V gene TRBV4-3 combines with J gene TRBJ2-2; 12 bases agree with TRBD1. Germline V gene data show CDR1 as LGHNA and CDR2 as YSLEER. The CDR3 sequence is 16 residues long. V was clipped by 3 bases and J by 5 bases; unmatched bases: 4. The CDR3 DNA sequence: TGCGCCAGCAGCCAGGGGACAGGGGGCGGTACCGGGGAGCTGTTTTTT. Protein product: CASSQGTGGGTGELFF.

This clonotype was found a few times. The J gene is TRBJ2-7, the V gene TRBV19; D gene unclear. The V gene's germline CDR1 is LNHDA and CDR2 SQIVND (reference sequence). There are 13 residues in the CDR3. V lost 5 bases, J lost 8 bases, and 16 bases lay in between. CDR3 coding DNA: TGTGCCAGTAGTGGCACGTATGGTTTCCAGCAGTACTTC. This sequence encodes CASSGTYGFQQYF.

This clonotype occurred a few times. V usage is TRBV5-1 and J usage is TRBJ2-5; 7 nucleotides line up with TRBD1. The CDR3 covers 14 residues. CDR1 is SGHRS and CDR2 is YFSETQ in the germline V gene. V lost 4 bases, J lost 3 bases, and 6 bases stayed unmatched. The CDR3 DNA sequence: TGCGCCAGCAGCGTGGGACAGCCGAAAGAGACCCAGTACTTC. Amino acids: CASSVGQPKETQYF.